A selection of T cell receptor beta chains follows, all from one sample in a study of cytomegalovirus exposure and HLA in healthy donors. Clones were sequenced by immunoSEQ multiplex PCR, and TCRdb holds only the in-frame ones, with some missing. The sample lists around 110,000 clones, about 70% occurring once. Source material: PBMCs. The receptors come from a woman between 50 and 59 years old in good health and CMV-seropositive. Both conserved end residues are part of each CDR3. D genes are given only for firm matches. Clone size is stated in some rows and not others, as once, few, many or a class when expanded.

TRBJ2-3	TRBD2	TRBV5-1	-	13	CASKRVFGEGQYF	TGCGCCAGCAAAAGGGTCTTTGGGGAGGGGCAGTATTTT
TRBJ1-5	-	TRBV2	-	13	CASSEQGYQPQHF	TGTGCCAGCAGTGAACAGGGGTATCAGCCCCAGCATTTT
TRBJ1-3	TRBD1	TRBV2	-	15	CASLGQGVSGNTIYF	TGTGCCAGCTTGGGACAGGGGGTCTCTGGAAACACCATATATTTT
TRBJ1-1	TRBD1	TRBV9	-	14	CASTATGGNTEAFF	TGTGCCAGCACCGCTACAGGGGGGAACACTGAAGCTTTCTTT
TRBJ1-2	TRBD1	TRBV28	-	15	CASSPPTGGADGYTF	TGTGCCAGCAGTCCTCCGACAGGGGGCGCGGATGGCTACACCTTC
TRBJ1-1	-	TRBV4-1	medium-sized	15	CASSQGVLMNTEAFF	TGCGCCAGCAGCCAAGGCGTACTCATGAACACTGAAGCTTTCTTT
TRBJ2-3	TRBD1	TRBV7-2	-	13	CASSLEGQGRRYF	TGTGCCAGCAGCTTGGAGGGACAGGGGCGTAGGTATTTT
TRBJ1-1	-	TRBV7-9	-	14	CASSILRTPTEAFF	TGTGCCAGCAGCATTTTAAGAACACCTACTGAAGCTTTCTTT
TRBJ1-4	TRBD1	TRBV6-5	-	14	CASSYRQGNEKLFF	TGTGCCAGCAGTTACCGACAGGGTAATGAAAAACTGTTTTTT
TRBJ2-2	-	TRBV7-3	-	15	CASSLSVSPPGELFF	TGTGCCAGCAGCCTTAGCGTGTCACCCCCCGGGGAGCTGTTTTTT
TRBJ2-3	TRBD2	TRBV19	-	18	CASGLRGLAGSSTDTQYF	TGTGCCAGTGGGTTGAGGGGACTAGCGGGTTCTAGCACAGATACGCAGTATTTT
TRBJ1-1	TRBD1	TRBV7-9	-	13	CSSSLTGGTEAFF	TGTTCCAGCAGCCTAACAGGGGGCACTGAAGCTTTCTTT
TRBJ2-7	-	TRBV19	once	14	CASSIDWGVNEQYF	TGTGCCAGTAGTATAGATTGGGGGGTCAACGAGCAGTACTTC
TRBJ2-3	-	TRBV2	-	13	CASRGTGTDTQYF	TGTGCCAGCAGAGGCACAGGCACAGATACGCAGTATTTT
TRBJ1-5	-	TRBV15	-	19	CATSRNPGGRSYSNQPQHF	TGTGCCACCAGCAGAAACCCCGGGGGTAGGTCATATAGCAATCAGCCCCAGCATTTT
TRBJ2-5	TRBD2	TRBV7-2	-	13	CASSLWGGETQYF	TGTGCCAGCAGCCTCTGGGGGGGAGAGACCCAGTACTTC
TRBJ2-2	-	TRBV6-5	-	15	CASSYRKQGTGELFF	TGTGCCAGCAGTTACAGAAAACAGGGAACCGGGGAGCTGTTTTTT
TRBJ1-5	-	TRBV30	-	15	CAWSVGGFSNQPQHF	TGTGCCTGGAGTGTGGGAGGGTTCAGCAATCAGCCCCAGCATTTT
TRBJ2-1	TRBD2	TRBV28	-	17	CASSLFGAGGTMNEQFF	TGTGCCAGCAGCCTCTTCGGGGCGGGGGGGACCATGAATGAGCAGTTCTTC
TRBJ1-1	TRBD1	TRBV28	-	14	CASRLTGAYTEAFF	TGTGCCAGCAGACTGACAGGGGCGTACACTGAAGCTTTCTTT
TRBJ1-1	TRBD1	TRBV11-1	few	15	CASSPRPRGRTEAFF	TGTGCCAGCAGCCCCAGGCCCAGGGGGCGAACTGAAGCTTTCTTT
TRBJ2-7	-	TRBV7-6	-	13	CASSLASSYEQYF	TGTGCCAGCAGCTTAGCCTCGTCGTACGAGCAGTACTTC
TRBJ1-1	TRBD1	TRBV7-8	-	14	CASSYRQGNTEAFF	TGTGCCAGCAGTTATCGACAGGGGAACACTGAAGCTTTCTTT
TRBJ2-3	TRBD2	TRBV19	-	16	CASSILAGGLTDTQYF	TGTGCCAGTAGTATACTAGCGGGGGGCCTCACAGATACGCAGTATTTT
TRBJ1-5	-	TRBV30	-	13	CAWSGGGTMPQHF	TGTGCCTGGAGTGGGGGGGGGACTATGCCCCAGCATTTT
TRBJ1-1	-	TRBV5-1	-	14	CASSLEVSGTEAFF	TGCGCCAGCAGCTTGGAGGTTTCAGGGACTGAAGCTTTCTTT
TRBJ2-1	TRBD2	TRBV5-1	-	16	CASSLGGGGLYNEQFF	TGCGCCAGCAGCTTGGGGGGCGGGGGGCTTTACAATGAGCAGTTCTTC
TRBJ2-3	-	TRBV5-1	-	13	CASSQASTDTQYF	TGCGCCAGCAGCCAAGCTAGCACAGATACGCAGTATTTT
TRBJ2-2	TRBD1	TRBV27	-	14	CASRLTGVPGELFF	TGTGCCAGCAGGCTTACAGGGGTGCCCGGGGAGCTGTTTTTT
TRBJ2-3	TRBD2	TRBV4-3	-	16	CASSQDPAGGTGTQYF	TGCGCCAGCAGCCAAGACCCTGCCGGGGGGACGGGTACGCAGTATTTT
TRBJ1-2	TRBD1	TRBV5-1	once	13	CASSPGQGHGYTF	TGCGCCAGCAGCCCAGGACAGGGTCATGGCTACACCTTC
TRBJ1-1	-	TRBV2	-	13	CASSEDQRTEAFF	TGTGCCAGCAGTGAAGACCAGAGGACTGAAGCTTTCTTT
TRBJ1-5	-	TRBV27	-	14	CASSPGWGNQPQHF	TGTGCCAGCAGTCCAGGGTGGGGCAATCAGCCCCAGCATTTT
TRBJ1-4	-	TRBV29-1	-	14	CSVEEGGVDEKLFF	TGCAGCGTTGAAGAAGGAGGGGTTGACGAAAAACTGTTTTTT
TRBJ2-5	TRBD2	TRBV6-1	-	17	CASSEPHGLAATETQYF	TGTGCCAGCAGTGAACCCCATGGACTAGCGGCGACGGAGACCCAGTACTTC
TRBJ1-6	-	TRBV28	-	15	CASSWWGVRNSPLHF	TGTGCCAGCAGTTGGTGGGGGGTAAGAAACTCACCCCTCCACTTT
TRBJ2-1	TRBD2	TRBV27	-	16	CASSPLGRGVYNEQFF	TGTGCCAGCAGTCCCCTCGGGCGGGGGGTATACAATGAGCAGTTCTTC